This section outlines one TCR beta chain sequence together with its context. As yet, its antigen is unknown. The source of the sample is a study of cytomegalovirus exposure and HLA in healthy donors. Study overall: The same platform was used for the 110 or so validation repertoires and the approximately 670 first-cohort repertoires, a later analysis reported. Whole-study results and caveats: Most observed TCR sequences were rare, whereas some public TCRs were detected in many donors.

V was pared by 5 bases and J by 1 base, with 4 bases of the junction left unmatched. Germline CDR1 is MNHNS and CDR2 is SASEGT. The CDR3 has 14 residues. TCRdb's copy holds only in-frame clones and misses some; the assay was immunoSEQ multiplex PCR. The sample carries fewer than 60,000 clones, 93% recorded once. This TCR came from a woman younger than 35 in good health and CMV-seropositive. Sequencing input: PBMCs. The rearrangement joins TRBV6-1 to TRBJ1-1, with 7 bases identical to TRBD1. CDR3 bases: TGTGCCAGCAGTAGACAGGGTCAGAACACTGAAGCTTTCTTT. Its translation: CASSRQGQNTEAFF.